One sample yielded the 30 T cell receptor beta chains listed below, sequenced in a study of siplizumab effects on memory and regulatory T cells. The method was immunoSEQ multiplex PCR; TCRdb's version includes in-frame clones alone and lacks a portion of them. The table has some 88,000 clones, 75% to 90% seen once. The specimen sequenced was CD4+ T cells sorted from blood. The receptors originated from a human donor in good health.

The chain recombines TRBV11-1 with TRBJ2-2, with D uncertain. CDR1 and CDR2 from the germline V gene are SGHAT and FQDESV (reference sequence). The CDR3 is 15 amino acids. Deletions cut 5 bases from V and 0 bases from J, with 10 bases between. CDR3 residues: CASSPIAANTGELFF. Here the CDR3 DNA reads TGTGCCAGCAGCCCAATCGCCGCGAACACCGGGGAGCTGTTTTTT.

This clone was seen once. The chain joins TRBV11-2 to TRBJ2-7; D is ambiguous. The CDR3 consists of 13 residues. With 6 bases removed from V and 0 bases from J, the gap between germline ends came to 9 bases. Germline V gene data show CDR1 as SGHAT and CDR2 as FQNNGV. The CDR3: CASRSTNSYEQYF. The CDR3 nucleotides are TGTGCCAGCAGGTCGACAAACTCCTACGAGCAGTACTTC.

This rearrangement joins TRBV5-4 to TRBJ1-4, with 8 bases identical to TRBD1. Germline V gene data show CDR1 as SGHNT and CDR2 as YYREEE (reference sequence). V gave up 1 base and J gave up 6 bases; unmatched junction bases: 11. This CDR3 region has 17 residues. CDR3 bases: TGTGCCAGCAGCTTGAGGCAGGGGGCGCGTGGCGATGAAAAACTGTTTTTT. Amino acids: CASSLRQGARGDEKLFF. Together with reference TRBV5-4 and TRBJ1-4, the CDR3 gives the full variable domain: ETGVTQSPTHLIKTRGQQVTLRCSSQSGHNTVSWYQQALGQGPQFIFQYYREEENGRGNFPPRFSGLQFPNYSSELNVNALELDDSALYLCASSLRQGARGDEKLFFGSGTQLSVL.

The CDR3 here is CASSPTGSSYEQYF. CDR3 nucleotide sequence: TGTGCCAGCAGCCCCACGGGTAGCTCCTACGAGCAGTACTTC. The V call is TRBV5-5, the J call TRBJ2-7; D is uncertain. Between the trimmed V and J ends, which lost 4 bases and 0 bases, there was a span of 11 bases. Germline loops: CDR1 SGHKS, CDR2 YYEKEE (reference sequence). This CDR3 has 14 amino acids.

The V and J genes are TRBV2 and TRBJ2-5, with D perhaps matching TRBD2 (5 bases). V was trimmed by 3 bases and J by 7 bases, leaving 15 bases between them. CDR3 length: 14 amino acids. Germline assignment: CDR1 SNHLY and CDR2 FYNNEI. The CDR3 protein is CASSEDRTGGTQYF. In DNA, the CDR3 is TGTGCCAGCAGTGAGGACCGCACCGGAGGGACCCAGTACTTC.

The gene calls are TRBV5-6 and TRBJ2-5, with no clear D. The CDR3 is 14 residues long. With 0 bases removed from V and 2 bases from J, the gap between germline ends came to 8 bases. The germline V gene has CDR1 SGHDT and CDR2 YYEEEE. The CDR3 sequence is CASSLARMQETQYF. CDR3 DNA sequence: TGTGCCAGCAGCTTGGCCCGAATGCAAGAGACCCAGTACTTC.

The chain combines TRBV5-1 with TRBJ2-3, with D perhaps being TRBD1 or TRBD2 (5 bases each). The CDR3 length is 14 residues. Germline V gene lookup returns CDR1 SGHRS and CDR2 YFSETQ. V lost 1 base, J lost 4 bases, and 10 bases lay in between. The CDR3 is CASSLLGVADTQYF. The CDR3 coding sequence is TGCGCCAGCAGCTTGTTGGGGGTTGCAGATACGCAGTATTTT.

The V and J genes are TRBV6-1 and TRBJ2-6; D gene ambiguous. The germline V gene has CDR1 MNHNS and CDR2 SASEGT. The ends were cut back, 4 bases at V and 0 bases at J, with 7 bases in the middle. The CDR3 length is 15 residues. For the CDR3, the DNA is TGTGCCAGCAGTGGTAGGGTCTCTGGGGCCAACGTCCTGACTTTC. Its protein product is CASSGRVSGANVLTF.

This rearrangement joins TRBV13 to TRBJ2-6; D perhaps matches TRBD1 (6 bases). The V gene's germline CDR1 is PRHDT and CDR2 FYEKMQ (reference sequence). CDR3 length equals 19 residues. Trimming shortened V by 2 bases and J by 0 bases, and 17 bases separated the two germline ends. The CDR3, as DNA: TGTGCCAGCAGCTTATTCGGCAGGGGAAGTGGCTCTGGGGCCAACGTCCTGACTTTC. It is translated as CASSLFGRGSGSGANVLTF.

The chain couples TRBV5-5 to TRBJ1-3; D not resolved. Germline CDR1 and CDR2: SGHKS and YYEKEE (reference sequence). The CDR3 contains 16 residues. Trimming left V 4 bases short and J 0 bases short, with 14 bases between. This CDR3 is CASSGREQSSGNTIYF. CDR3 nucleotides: TGTGCCAGCAGCGGAAGGGAACAGAGCTCTGGAAACACCATATATTTT.

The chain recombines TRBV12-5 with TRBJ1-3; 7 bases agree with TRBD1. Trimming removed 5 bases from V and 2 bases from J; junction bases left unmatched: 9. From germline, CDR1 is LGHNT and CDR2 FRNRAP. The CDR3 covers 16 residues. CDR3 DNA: TGTGCTAGTGGTATGCGGACAGGTCTTACTGGAAACACCATATATTTT. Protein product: CASGMRTGLTGNTIYF. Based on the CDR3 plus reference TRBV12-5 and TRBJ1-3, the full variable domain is DARVTQTPRHKVTEMGQEVTMRCQPILGHNTVFWYRQTMMQGLELLAYFRNRAPLDDSGMPKDRFSAEMPDATLATLKIQPSEPRDSAVYFCASGMRTGLTGNTIYFGEGSWLTVV.

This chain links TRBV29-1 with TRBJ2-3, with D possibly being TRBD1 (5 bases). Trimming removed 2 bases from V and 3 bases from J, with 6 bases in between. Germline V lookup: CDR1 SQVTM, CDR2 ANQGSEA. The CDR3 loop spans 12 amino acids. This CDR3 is CSVEKGTDTQYF. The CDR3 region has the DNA TGCAGCGTTGAAAAGGGGACAGATACGCAGTATTTT.

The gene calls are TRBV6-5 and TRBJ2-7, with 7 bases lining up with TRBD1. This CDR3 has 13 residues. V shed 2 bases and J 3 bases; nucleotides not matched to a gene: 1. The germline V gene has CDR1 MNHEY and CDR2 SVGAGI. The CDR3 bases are TGTGCCAGCAGTTACGGGACAGACTACGAGCAGTACTTC. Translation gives CASSYGTDYEQYF.

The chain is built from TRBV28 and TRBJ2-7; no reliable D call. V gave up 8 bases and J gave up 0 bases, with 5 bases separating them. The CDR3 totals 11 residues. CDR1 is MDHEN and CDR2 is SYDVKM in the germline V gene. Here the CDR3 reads CASSTSYEQYF. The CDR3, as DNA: TGTGCCAGCTCGACCTCCTACGAGCAGTACTTC.

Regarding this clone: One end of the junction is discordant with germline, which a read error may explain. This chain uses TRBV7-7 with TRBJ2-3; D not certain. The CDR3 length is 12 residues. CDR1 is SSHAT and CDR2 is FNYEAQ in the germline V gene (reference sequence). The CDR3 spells CASSQGTDTQYF. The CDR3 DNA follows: TGTGCTAGCAGCCAAGGGACAGATACGCAGTATTTT.

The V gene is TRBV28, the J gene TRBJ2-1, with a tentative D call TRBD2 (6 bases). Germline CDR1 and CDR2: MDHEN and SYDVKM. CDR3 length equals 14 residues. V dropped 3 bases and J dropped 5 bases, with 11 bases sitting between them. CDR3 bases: TGTGCCAGCAGTTTGGCGGGCGGGAACAATGAGCAGTTCTTC. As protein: CASSLAGGNNEQFF.

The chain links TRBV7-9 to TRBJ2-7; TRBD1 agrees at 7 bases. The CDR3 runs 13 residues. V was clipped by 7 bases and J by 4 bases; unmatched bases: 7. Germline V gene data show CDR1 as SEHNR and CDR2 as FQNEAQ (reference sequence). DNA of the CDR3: TGTGCCAGCACGATGACAGGGCAATACGAGCAGTACTTC. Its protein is CASTMTGQYEQYF.

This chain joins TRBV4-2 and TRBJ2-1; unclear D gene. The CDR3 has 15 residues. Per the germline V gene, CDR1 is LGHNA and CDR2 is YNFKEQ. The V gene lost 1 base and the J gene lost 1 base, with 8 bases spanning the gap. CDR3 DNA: TGTGCCAGCAGCCAAGGGCTACCGTCCTACAATGAGCAGTTCTTC. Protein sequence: CASSQGLPSYNEQFF.

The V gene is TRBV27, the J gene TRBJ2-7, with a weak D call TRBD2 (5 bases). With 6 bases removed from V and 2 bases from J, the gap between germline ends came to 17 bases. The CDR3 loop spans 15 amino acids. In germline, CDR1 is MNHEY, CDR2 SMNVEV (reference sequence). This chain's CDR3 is CASSKEGGGPYEQYF. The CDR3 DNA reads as TGTGCCAGCAGCAAAGAGGGCGGAGGACCCTACGAGCAGTACTTC.

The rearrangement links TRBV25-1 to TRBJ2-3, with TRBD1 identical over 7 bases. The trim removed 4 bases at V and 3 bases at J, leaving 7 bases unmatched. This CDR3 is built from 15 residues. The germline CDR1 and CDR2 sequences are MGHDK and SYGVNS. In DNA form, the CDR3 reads TGTGCCAGCAGTGCACGACAGGGTAGAACAGATACGCAGTATTTT. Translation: CASSARQGRTDTQYF. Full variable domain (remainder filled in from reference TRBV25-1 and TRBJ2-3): EADIYQTPRYLVIGTGKKITLECSQTMGHDKMYWYQQDPGMELHLIHYSYGVNSTEKGDLSSESTVSRIRTEHFPLTLESARPSHTSQYLCASSARQGRTDTQYFGPGTRLTVL.

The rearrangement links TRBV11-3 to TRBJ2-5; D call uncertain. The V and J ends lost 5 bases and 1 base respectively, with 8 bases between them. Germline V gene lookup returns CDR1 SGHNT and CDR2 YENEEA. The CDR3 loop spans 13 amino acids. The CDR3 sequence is CASSTVAQETQYF. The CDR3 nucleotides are TGTGCCAGCAGCACGGTCGCCCAAGAGACCCAGTACTTC.

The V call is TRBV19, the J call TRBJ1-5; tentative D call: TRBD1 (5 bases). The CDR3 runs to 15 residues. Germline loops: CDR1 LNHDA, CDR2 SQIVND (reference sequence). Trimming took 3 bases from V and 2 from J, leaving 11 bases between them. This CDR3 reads CASSMPGIRNQPQHF. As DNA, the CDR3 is TGTGCCAGTAGTATGCCAGGGATACGCAATCAGCCCCAGCATTTT. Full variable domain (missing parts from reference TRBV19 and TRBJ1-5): DGGITQSPKYLFRKEGQNVTLSCEQNLNHDAMYWYRQDPGQGLRLIYYSQIVNDFQKGDIAEGYSVSREKKESFPLTVTSAQKNPTAFYLCASSMPGIRNQPQHFGDGTRLSIL.

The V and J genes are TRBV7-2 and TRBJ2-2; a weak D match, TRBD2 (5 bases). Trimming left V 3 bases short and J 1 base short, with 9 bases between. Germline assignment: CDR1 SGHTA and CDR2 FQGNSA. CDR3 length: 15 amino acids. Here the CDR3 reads CASSLGRGNTGELFF. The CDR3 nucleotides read TGTGCCAGCAGCTTGGGGAGAGGGAACACCGGGGAGCTGTTTTTT.

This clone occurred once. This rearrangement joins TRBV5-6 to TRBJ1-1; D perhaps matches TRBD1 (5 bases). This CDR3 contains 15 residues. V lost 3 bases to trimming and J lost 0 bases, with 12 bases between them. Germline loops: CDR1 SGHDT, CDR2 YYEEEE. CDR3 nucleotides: TGTGCCAGCAGCTATATAGACAGAATGAACACTGAAGCTTTCTTT. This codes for CASSYIDRMNTEAFF.

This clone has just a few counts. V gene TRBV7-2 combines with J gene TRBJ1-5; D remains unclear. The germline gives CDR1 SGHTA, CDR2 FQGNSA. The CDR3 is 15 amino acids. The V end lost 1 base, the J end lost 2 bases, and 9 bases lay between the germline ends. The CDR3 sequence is CASSLVRLGNQPQHF. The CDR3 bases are TGTGCCAGCAGCTTAGTCCGCTTGGGCAATCAGCCCCAGCATTTT.

CDR3: CASSMEQGLPNQPQHF. CDR3 coding DNA: TGTGCCAGTAGTATGGAACAGGGACTACCAAATCAGCCCCAGCATTTT. The genes are TRBV19 and TRBJ1-5; D is perhaps TRBD1 (6 bases). This CDR3 spans 16 amino acids. Trimming took 3 bases from V and 4 from J, leaving 16 bases between them. CDR1 is LNHDA and CDR2 is SQIVND in the germline V gene (reference sequence).

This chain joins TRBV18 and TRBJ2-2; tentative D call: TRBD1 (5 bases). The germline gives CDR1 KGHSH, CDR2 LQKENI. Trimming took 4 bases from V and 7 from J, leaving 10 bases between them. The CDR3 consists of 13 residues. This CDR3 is CASSRTGSGELFF. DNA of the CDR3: TGTGCCAGCTCACGAACAGGCAGCGGGGAGCTGTTTTTT.

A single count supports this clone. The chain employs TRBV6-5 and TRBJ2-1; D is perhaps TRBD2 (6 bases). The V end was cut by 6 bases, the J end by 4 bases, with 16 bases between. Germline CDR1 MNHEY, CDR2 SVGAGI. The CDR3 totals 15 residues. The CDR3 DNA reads TGTGCCAGCAGCAGGGACTTTGGGTTGTACAATGAGCAGTTCTTC. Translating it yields CASSRDFGLYNEQFF.

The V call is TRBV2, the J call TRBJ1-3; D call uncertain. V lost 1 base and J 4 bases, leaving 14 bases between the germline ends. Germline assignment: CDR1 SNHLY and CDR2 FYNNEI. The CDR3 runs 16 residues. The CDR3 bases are TGTGCCAGCAGTGAAGGTCGGCGGGCGGGAGGAAACACCATATATTTT. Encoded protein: CASSEGRRAGGNTIYF.

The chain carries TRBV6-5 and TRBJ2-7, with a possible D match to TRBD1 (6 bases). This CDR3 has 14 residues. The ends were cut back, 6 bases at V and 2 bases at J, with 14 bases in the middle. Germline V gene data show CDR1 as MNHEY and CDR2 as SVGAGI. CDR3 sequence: CASRQGSSPYEQYF. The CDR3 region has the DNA TGTGCCAGCAGACAGGGCAGCTCACCCTACGAGCAGTACTTC.